The clone carrying this TCR beta chain was seen a few times. TCRdb analysed the RT-PCR reads with MiXCR anew, one entry per CDR3 protein. The sample has about 150,000 distinct CDR3 sequences, 24% seen once. This specimen belongs to a study of patients and donors after allogeneic stem cell transplantation. V was clipped by 5 bases and J by 6 bases, with 23 bases between them. Germline V CDR1 and CDR2: LNHDA, SQIVND (reference sequence). There are 17 residues in the CDR3. The material sequenced was blood, either unsorted or a sorted T cell fraction (not recorded which). This TCR was sampled from a human donor who was either an allogeneic HSCT recipient or a stem cell or donor lymphocyte infusion donor (not recorded which). It is not recorded whose cells these are; they may come from a transplant donor. V usage is TRBV19 and J usage is TRBJ2-1, with D perhaps TRBD1 or TRBD2 (6 bases each). CDR3 in amino acids: CASSSSTGADLGNEQFF. The CDR3 region has the DNA TGTGCCAGTAGTTCATCAACGGGGGCCGACCTAGGCAATGAGCAGTTCTTC.